These 5 T cell receptor beta chains were sequenced from one sample in a study of CD4+ T cells in melanoma. This table comes from immunoSEQ multiplex PCR, and its TCRdb copy is limited to in-frame clones, with some not included. The sample lists about 110,000 clones; about 90% were seen once. Sample: peripheral blood. The receptor set was obtained from a human donor with melanoma.

The chain carries TRBV9 and TRBJ2-2; D ambiguous. V lost 2 bases and J 1 base, leaving 6 bases between the germline ends. In germline, CDR1 is SGDLS, CDR2 YYNGEE. This CDR3 is built from 14 residues. The CDR3 sequence: CASSVAVNTGELFF. In DNA form, the CDR3 reads TGTGCCAGCAGCGTTGCAGTGAACACCGGGGAGCTGTTTTTT.

The genes are TRBV28 and TRBJ1-1, with a weak D call TRBD1 (5 bases). The CDR3 extends over 15 amino acids. CDR1 and CDR2 from the germline V gene are MDHEN and SYDVKM. V was pared by 7 bases and J by 0 bases, with 15 bases between. CDR3: CASIFGDRMNTEAFF. Written as DNA, the CDR3 is TGTGCCAGCATCTTCGGGGACCGCATGAACACTGAAGCTTTCTTT. The complete variable domain, with remaining parts taken from reference TRBV28 and TRBJ1-1, reads DVKVTQSSRYLVKRTGEKVFLECVQDMDHENMFWYRQDPGLGLRLIYFSYDVKMKEKGDIPEGYSVSREKKERFSLILESASTNQTSMYLCASIFGDRMNTEAFFGQGTRLTVV.

The chain employs TRBV12-5 and TRBJ2-5; D is uncertain. The CDR3 totals 11 residues. CDR1 and CDR2 from the germline V gene are LGHNT and FRNRAP. Trimming took 2 bases from V and 4 from J, leaving 2 bases between them. The CDR3 spells CASGLSETQYF. The CDR3 DNA is TGTGCTAGTGGTTTGTCAGAGACCCAGTACTTC.

This rearrangement joins TRBV13 to TRBJ2-2; D not resolved. In germline, CDR1 is PRHDT, CDR2 FYEKMQ (reference sequence). The CDR3 length is 11 residues. Trimming removed 3 bases from V and 7 bases from J, with 3 bases in between. CDR3 nucleotide sequence: TGTGCCAGCAGCTTCATCGGGGAGCTGTTTTTT. It encodes CASSFIGELFF.

J is TRBJ1-4 and V is TRBV27, with D possibly matching TRBD1 (5 bases). CDR1 is MNHEY, CDR2 SMNVEV, per germline (reference sequence). Trimming pared 4 bases from V and 4 bases from J, leaving 19 bases between. The CDR3 loop spans 17 amino acids. The CDR3 is CASSSNLWGGINEKLFF. For the CDR3, the DNA is TGTGCCAGCAGTTCCAATCTATGGGGGGGGATTAATGAAAAACTGTTTTTT.